This T cell receptor (beta chain) was profiled in a study of CD8 T cells in Susac syndrome. About the research overall: When blood was drawn, the patients with Susac syndrome were therapy-naive, on corticosteroids, or on intravenous immunoglobulin alone.

The V end lost 1 base, the J end lost 5 bases, and 7 bases lay between the germline ends. The germline V gene has CDR1 LNHNV and CDR2 YYDKDF (reference sequence). The CDR3 spans 13 residues. CD8+ and CD4+ T cells circulating in blood were sequenced for TCR beta. Bulk CD8+ and CD4+ cells came from magnetic negative isolation; CD8+ TEMRA by FACS. cDNA came from approximately 0.5 to 1 ug RNA primed by random hexamers. Amplification of TCR beta CDR3 across 54 Vbeta and 13 Jbeta was performed with immunoSEQ multiplex PCR. Each CDR3 protein gets one entry after TCRdb re-called the immunoSEQ multiplex PCR reads with MiXCR. The sample consists of 95,000 to 150,000 distinct CDR3 sequences, 96% of them appearing once.

Material: CD4+ T cells from PBMCs. The chain uses TRBV15 and TRBJ2-3; a possible D gene is TRBD2 (5 bases). This receptor was identified in a human donor with Susac syndrome. The CDR3: CATSRGRGDTQYF. For the CDR3, the DNA is TGTGCCACCAGCAGAGGACGGGGAGATACGCAGTATTTT.